Listed below are T cell receptor beta chains from one sample, sequenced in a study of vaccination and CD4 T cells after COVID-19. TCRdb fed the PCR reads into MiXCR, producing one record per CDR3 protein. The repertoire holds over 10,000 distinct CDR3 sequences, with around 30% as singletons. No antigen is known for these receptors. What was sequenced was CD4+ T cells from blood, cultured in vitro. The receptors were sampled from a human donor who had recovered from COVID-19. Each CDR3 is given with its conserved first and last residue. A D gene is named only where the DNA matches it firmly. Not every row has a clone size; where given, it reads once, few, many or a size class.

CDR3 DNA: TGCAGCGTTGAAGACCAGAGGCCCGGGACTGAAGCTTTCTTT
CDR3 protein: CSVEDQRPGTEAFF
V gene: TRBV29-1
J gene: TRBJ1-1
clone size: .
D gene: .

CDR3 DNA: TGTGCCAGCAGGGATAGCGGGGGGTGGACCCAGTACTTC
CDR3 protein: CASRDSGGWTQYF
V gene: TRBV2
J gene: TRBJ2-5
clone size: .
D gene: TRBD2

CDR3 DNA: TGCAGTGCTAAGGAGACAGGTCTCAGGCAGCCCCAGCATTTT
CDR3 protein: CSAKETGLRQPQHF
V gene: TRBV20-1
J gene: TRBJ1-5
clone size: .
D gene: .

CDR3 DNA: TGTGCCAGCTCCTTATTGGGACAGGAACAATCCTATGGCTACACCTTC
CDR3 protein: CASSLLGQEQSYGYTF
V gene: TRBV5-6
J gene: TRBJ1-2
clone size: .
D gene: TRBD1

CDR3 DNA: TGTGCCAGCAGCCGGTCGGGGACACTACGGGAGCAGTACTTC
CDR3 protein: CASSRSGTLREQYF
V gene: TRBV27
J gene: TRBJ2-7
clone size: few
D gene: .

CDR3 DNA: TGTGCCAGCAGCGCCCAACAGGGCGCTGCCTACGAGCAGTACTTC
CDR3 protein: CASSAQQGAAYEQYF
V gene: TRBV7-2
J gene: TRBJ2-7
clone size: .
D gene: .

CDR3 DNA: TGTGCCAGCAGTAGAGCCTACGAGCAGTACTTC
CDR3 protein: CASSRAYEQYF
V gene: TRBV28
J gene: TRBJ2-7
clone size: few
D gene: .

CDR3 DNA: TGTGCCAGCAGCTTAGATGGGGGGGCCGGGGAGCTGTTTTTT
CDR3 protein: CASSLDGGAGELFF
V gene: TRBV7-6
J gene: TRBJ2-2
clone size: few
D gene: TRBD2

CDR3 DNA: TGCGCCAGCAGCCGACAGGCGACTATGAACACTGAAGCTTTCTTT
CDR3 protein: CASSRQATMNTEAFF
V gene: TRBV4-3
J gene: TRBJ1-1
clone size: .
D gene: .

CDR3 DNA: TGTGCCAGCAGCCCAGAGGAGACTAGCGCTATAGAGACCCAGTACTTC
CDR3 protein: CASSPEETSAIETQYF
V gene: TRBV9
J gene: TRBJ2-5
clone size: .
D gene: TRBD2

CDR3 DNA: TGTGCCAGCGGAGGGGCGCCCACCAATCAGCCCCAGCATTTT
CDR3 protein: CASGGAPTNQPQHF
V gene: TRBV2
J gene: TRBJ1-5
clone size: .
D gene: .

CDR3 DNA: TGTGCCAGCAGCCGTACAGGGGGAAGACAAGAGACCCAGTACTTC
CDR3 protein: CASSRTGGRQETQYF
V gene: TRBV7-8
J gene: TRBJ2-5
clone size: few
D gene: TRBD1

CDR3 DNA: TGTGCCAGCGGACGTGGGACAGGAGCTTCCTACGAGCAGTACTTC
CDR3 protein: CASGRGTGASYEQYF
V gene: TRBV6-1
J gene: TRBJ2-7
clone size: .
D gene: TRBD1

CDR3 DNA: TGTGCCAGCAGCTTAGGGGCCGTTAGCGGGAGAGTGGAGACCCAGTACTTC
CDR3 protein: CASSLGAVSGRVETQYF
V gene: TRBV11-2
J gene: TRBJ2-5
clone size: .
D gene: TRBD2

CDR3 DNA: TGTGCCAGCAGTGATGGACTCGGACTAGCGGGATGGCAGTTCTTC
CDR3 protein: CASSDGLGLAGWQFF
V gene: TRBV2
J gene: TRBJ2-1
clone size: .
D gene: TRBD2

CDR3 DNA: TGTGCCAGCAGCTTGACAGGGATGGGGGAAGCTTTCTTT
CDR3 protein: CASSLTGMGEAFF
V gene: TRBV7-6
J gene: TRBJ1-1
clone size: .
D gene: TRBD1

CDR3 DNA: TGTGCCAGCAGCCAGGGGGGGCGACTAGGGCCCCAGCATTTT
CDR3 protein: CASSQGGRLGPQHF
V gene: TRBV7-9
J gene: TRBJ1-5
clone size: few
D gene: TRBD1

CDR3 DNA: TGTGCCAGCAGCGCTACAGGGGGCTCCTACAATGAGCAGTTCTTC
CDR3 protein: CASSATGGSYNEQFF
V gene: TRBV6-1
J gene: TRBJ2-1
clone size: .
D gene: TRBD1

CDR3 DNA: TGCGCCAGCAGCTCGTCTAGCGGGGGCTTCTACCAAGAGACCCAGTACTTC
CDR3 protein: CASSSSSGGFYQETQYF
V gene: TRBV5-1
J gene: TRBJ2-5
clone size: few
D gene: TRBD2

CDR3 DNA: TGTGCCAGTAGAGAACAGCTTTTGGATGGCTACACCTTC
CDR3 protein: CASREQLLDGYTF
V gene: TRBV19
J gene: TRBJ1-2
clone size: few
D gene: .

CDR3 DNA: TGTGCCAGCAGTTACTTAGGGGTGCACTATGGCTACACCTTC
CDR3 protein: CASSYLGVHYGYTF
V gene: TRBV6-5
J gene: TRBJ1-2
clone size: few
D gene: .

CDR3 DNA: TGCGCCAGCAGCCAAGGTGGGGGCGGACCTTCCTACAATGAGCAGTTCTTC
CDR3 protein: CASSQGGGGPSYNEQFF
V gene: TRBV4-1
J gene: TRBJ2-1
clone size: .
D gene: .

CDR3 DNA: TGCAGTGCTAGTACAGGAGGGCCAGTAAAGACCCAGTACTTC
CDR3 protein: CSASTGGPVKTQYF
V gene: TRBV20-1
J gene: TRBJ2-5
clone size: few
D gene: .

CDR3 DNA: TGTGCCAGCAGTTTATACATTACGGGAGGGAGCATGTATGGCTACACCTTC
CDR3 protein: CASSLYITGGSMYGYTF
V gene: TRBV28
J gene: TRBJ1-2
clone size: .
D gene: .

CDR3 DNA: TGTGCCAGCAGCCGACAGCTAGCGGGCTACGAGCAGTACTTC
CDR3 protein: CASSRQLAGYEQYF
V gene: TRBV3-1
J gene: TRBJ2-7
clone size: .
D gene: TRBD2

CDR3 DNA: TGTGCCAGCAGTCCCGGGACAGGGTCTCACGAGCAGTACTTC
CDR3 protein: CASSPGTGSHEQYF
V gene: TRBV21-1
J gene: TRBJ2-7
clone size: .
D gene: .

CDR3 DNA: TGTGCCAGCAGTTTATGGGCAGGGATTGCGAACACCGGGGAGCTGTTTTTT
CDR3 protein: CASSLWAGIANTGELFF
V gene: TRBV28
J gene: TRBJ2-2
clone size: .
D gene: .

CDR3 DNA: TGTGCCAGCAGCCTCCGGGACCCGGGCACGGAAAACACCATATATTTT
CDR3 protein: CASSLRDPGTENTIYF
V gene: TRBV6-1
J gene: TRBJ1-3
clone size: .
D gene: .

CDR3 DNA: TGTGCCAGCAGAAGGACCGACAACACCGGGGAGCTGTTTTTT
CDR3 protein: CASRRTDNTGELFF
V gene: TRBV6-1
J gene: TRBJ2-2
clone size: .
D gene: .

CDR3 DNA: TGTGCCAGCAAGCGGGCCAGAGAATCCGGGGAGCTGTTTTTT
CDR3 protein: CASKRARESGELFF
V gene: TRBV12-3/TRBV12-4
J gene: TRBJ2-2
clone size: few
D gene: .

CDR3 DNA: TGCAGTGCCAGGGGCCAAAACATAGGAGATACGCAGTATTTT
CDR3 protein: CSARGQNIGDTQYF
V gene: TRBV20-1
J gene: TRBJ2-3
clone size: few
D gene: .

CDR3 DNA: TGCAGTGCAGCGGGACAAACACAAGAGACCCAGTACTTC
CDR3 protein: CSAAGQTQETQYF
V gene: TRBV20-1
J gene: TRBJ2-5
clone size: .
D gene: .

CDR3 DNA: TGTGCCAGCAGCTTCACAAACAATGAGCAGTTCTTC
CDR3 protein: CASSFTNNEQFF
V gene: TRBV7-9
J gene: TRBJ2-1
clone size: few
D gene: .

CDR3 DNA: TGTGCCAGCAGCACCGGACTTTACGAGCAGTACTTC
CDR3 protein: CASSTGLYEQYF
V gene: TRBV7-2
J gene: TRBJ2-7
clone size: few
D gene: .

CDR3 DNA: TGCAGTGCTACTCCTAGCGGGAGGACCGGGGAGCTGTTTTTT
CDR3 protein: CSATPSGRTGELFF
V gene: TRBV20-1
J gene: TRBJ2-2
clone size: .
D gene: TRBD2

CDR3 DNA: TGTGCCAGCACCCCGCGGGGATGGCGGAGCACAGATACGCAGTATTTT
CDR3 protein: CASTPRGWRSTDTQYF
V gene: TRBV4-2
J gene: TRBJ2-3
clone size: few
D gene: .

CDR3 DNA: TGTGCCAGCAGTTTTGGTCTCTATGGCTACACCTTC
CDR3 protein: CASSFGLYGYTF
V gene: TRBV28
J gene: TRBJ1-2
clone size: few
D gene: .

CDR3 DNA: TGTGCCAGCAGTTCCCCGGTGAGGCTAGCGGGAGACACAGATACGCAGTATTTT
CDR3 protein: CASSSPVRLAGDTDTQYF
V gene: TRBV28
J gene: TRBJ2-3
clone size: few
D gene: TRBD2

CDR3 DNA: TGTGCCAGCAGTGATGGGCGCTGGCAGTACTTC
CDR3 protein: CASSDGRWQYF
V gene: TRBV2
J gene: TRBJ2-7
clone size: .
D gene: .

CDR3 DNA: TGTGCCTGGAGTGTACGGTACGAGCAGTACTTC
CDR3 protein: CAWSVRYEQYF
V gene: TRBV30
J gene: TRBJ2-7
clone size: .
D gene: .

CDR3 DNA: TGTGCCAGCAGTCCAGACAGGAACCGGATTCAGTACTTC
CDR3 protein: CASSPDRNRIQYF
V gene: TRBV27
J gene: TRBJ2-5
clone size: .
D gene: .

CDR3 DNA: TGTGCCAGCAGTCCTTCAAGCGGGGCAGGGGAAGAGACCCAGTACTTC
CDR3 protein: CASSPSSGAGEETQYF
V gene: TRBV28
J gene: TRBJ2-5
clone size: .
D gene: .

CDR3 DNA: TGTGCCAGCAGTTCCCTCGCGGGTGTTAGGGATGGCTACACCTTC
CDR3 protein: CASSSLAGVRDGYTF
V gene: TRBV27
J gene: TRBJ1-2
clone size: .
D gene: .

CDR3 DNA: TGTGCCAGCAGCTTAACAGGGGGCACTGAAGCTTTCTTT
CDR3 protein: CASSLTGGTEAFF
V gene: TRBV7-8
J gene: TRBJ1-1
clone size: few
D gene: TRBD1

CDR3 DNA: TGTGCCAGCAGACCCCGGACAGGGGGCAATCAGCCCCAGCATTTT
CDR3 protein: CASRPRTGGNQPQHF
V gene: TRBV2
J gene: TRBJ1-5
clone size: .
D gene: TRBD1

CDR3 DNA: TGTGCCAGCAGCCGGACAGGGCCAGATACGCAGTATTTT
CDR3 protein: CASSRTGPDTQYF
V gene: TRBV6-1
J gene: TRBJ2-3
clone size: few
D gene: TRBD1

CDR3 DNA: TGTGCCAGCAGCTTCCGTCGCGGGAAGAATAATCGCAATGAGCAGTTCTTC
CDR3 protein: CASSFRRGKNNRNEQFF
V gene: TRBV7-2
J gene: TRBJ2-1
clone size: few
D gene: .

CDR3 DNA: TGCGCCAGCAGCATGGGGACTAGCGGAGCCTACAATGAGCAGTTCTTC
CDR3 protein: CASSMGTSGAYNEQFF
V gene: TRBV5-1
J gene: TRBJ2-1
clone size: .
D gene: TRBD2

CDR3 DNA: TGCAGTGCTCCGCCGGGAGGTGCACGTCCTCCCTACGAGCAGTACTTC
CDR3 protein: CSAPPGGARPPYEQYF
V gene: TRBV20-1
J gene: TRBJ2-7
clone size: few
D gene: TRBD2

CDR3 DNA: TGTGCCTGGGGGCGGGAGGGCCCAAATGAGCAGTTCTTC
CDR3 protein: CAWGREGPNEQFF
V gene: TRBV30
J gene: TRBJ2-1
clone size: few
D gene: TRBD2

CDR3 DNA: TGTGCCAGTGGAGGGTTCAATCAGCCCCAGCATTTT
CDR3 protein: CASGGFNQPQHF
V gene: TRBV6-1
J gene: TRBJ1-5
clone size: .
D gene: .

CDR3 DNA: TGTGCCAGGTCCCTCGGGCGATACACCGGGGAGCTGTTTTTT
CDR3 protein: CARSLGRYTGELFF
V gene: TRBV11-1
J gene: TRBJ2-2
clone size: .
D gene: .

CDR3 DNA: TGCGCCAGCAGCTTACTAGCGGCCGGAGGGACAGATACGCAGTATTTT
CDR3 protein: CASSLLAAGGTDTQYF
V gene: TRBV5-1
J gene: TRBJ2-3
clone size: few
D gene: TRBD2

CDR3 DNA: TGTGCCAGCAGCTTAACCCTAGCGGGGGGCACGCAGTATTTT
CDR3 protein: CASSLTLAGGTQYF
V gene: TRBV7-9
J gene: TRBJ2-3
clone size: .
D gene: TRBD2

CDR3 DNA: TGTGCCAGCAGTTTAGATGGGACAGGGTCTAATCAGCCCCAGCATTTT
CDR3 protein: CASSLDGTGSNQPQHF
V gene: TRBV27
J gene: TRBJ1-5
clone size: few
D gene: TRBD1

CDR3 DNA: TGTGCCAGCAGCGGGGGAGCGGGTGTTTCCTACGAGCAGTACTTC
CDR3 protein: CASSGGAGVSYEQYF
V gene: TRBV5-4
J gene: TRBJ2-7
clone size: .
D gene: .

CDR3 DNA: TGTGCCAGCACTGGTCCTAGCGGAGACACAGATACGCAGTATTTT
CDR3 protein: CASTGPSGDTDTQYF
V gene: TRBV6-2/TRBV6-3
J gene: TRBJ2-3
clone size: few
D gene: TRBD2